The 18 T cell receptor beta chains below all came from one sample that was sequenced in a study of CD8+CD57+ T cells in acquired aplastic anemia. Template material for TCR beta VDJ and CDR3 profiling consisted of genomic DNA. One entry per CDR3 protein, called by TCRdb with MiXCR from the reads. The sample records about 160,000 distinct CDR3 sequences, roughly 40% being singletons. Sequencing used sorted CD4+, CD8+, or CD8+CD57+ T cells (not recorded which) from PBMCs. The receptors derive from a human donor in good health.

CDR3 nucleotides: TGTGCCAGCAGGAAAGGACAGGGATACTATGGCTACACCTTC. It codes for CASRKGQGYYGYTF. The rearrangement links TRBV2 to TRBJ1-2; 8 bases line up with TRBD1. The CDR3 loop spans 14 amino acids. The J segment lost 3 bases and the V segment lost 6 bases, leaving 6 bases of the junction unmatched. Germline-derived CDR1 and CDR2 are SNHLY and FYNNEI.

This sequence joins TRBV4-1 and TRBJ2-7, with TRBD1 matching over 7 bases. Germline assignment: CDR1 MGHRA and CDR2 YSYEKL. With 5 bases clipped from V and 5 bases from J, the junction kept 6 bases outside the gene matches. The CDR3 runs 13 residues. Written as DNA, the CDR3 is TGCGCCAGCAGCTATCCCGGGACAGACGAGCAGTACTTC. Protein product: CASSYPGTDEQYF.

This clonotype occurred a few times. This chain uses TRBV2 with TRBJ1-2; D perhaps matches TRBD1 (6 bases). The CDR3 spans 14 residues. The V and J ends lost 6 bases and 2 bases respectively, with 13 bases between them. The germline V gene encodes CDR1 SNHLY and CDR2 FYNNEI. For the CDR3, the DNA is TGTGCCAGCAGGCCCAGGGGAAGAAACTATGGCTACACCTTC. Protein sequence: CASRPRGRNYGYTF.

The rearrangement joins TRBV7-3 to TRBJ1-5; 8 nucleotides line up with TRBD1. Germline lookup yields CDR1 SGHTA and CDR2 FQGTGA. The V and J ends lost 4 bases and 5 bases, in that order; junction bases with no gene match: 1. This CDR3 contains 13 residues. The CDR3 sequence: CASSSGQDQPQHF. CDR3 DNA: TGTGCCAGCAGCTCGGGACAGGATCAGCCCCAGCATTTT.

To note about this clonotype: One base away lies a much larger clone, so this may be a sequencing read error. No conserved phenylalanine or tryptophan is present at the end of the CDR3, so a read error is the likely explanation. The chain joins TRBV7-3 to TRBJ1-1, with D hard to call. The CDR3 has 16 residues. Deletions cut 2 bases from V and 4 bases from J, with 17 bases between. From germline, CDR1 is SGHTA and CDR2 FQGTGA. The CDR3 sequence is CASSLFRGIEVTEAFV. CDR3 nucleotide sequence: TGTGCCAGCAGCTTATTCCGGGGAATCGAGGTCACTGAAGCTTTCGTT.

Regarding this clonotype: One junction end does not reproduce the germline sequence, and a read error may be involved. The genes are TRBV20-1 and TRBJ2-1, with a weak D call TRBD2 (5 bases). The germline V gene encodes CDR1 DFQATT and CDR2 SNEGSKA (reference sequence). There are 15 residues in the CDR3. CDR3 loop: CSARVAASGYSEQFF. Written as DNA, the CDR3 is TGCAGTGCTAGAGTTGCGGCCAGCGGATACAGTGAGCAGTTCTTC.

The sample holds many counts of this clonotype. The V and J genes are TRBV29-1 and TRBJ2-3, with 8 bases fitting TRBD2. The V gene end was trimmed by 4 bases and the J gene end by 0 bases; junction bases not matched to a gene: 3. The CDR3 has 14 residues. CDR1 is SQVTM and CDR2 is ANQGSEA in the germline V gene. The CDR3 loop reads CSVVLAASTDTQYF. The DNA for the CDR3 is TGCAGCGTTGTACTAGCGGCTAGCACAGATACGCAGTATTTT.

On this clonotype: A much larger clonotype is one base distant, so this may be a read error. In this CDR3 the conserved last residue, phenylalanine or tryptophan, is missing, so a read error is likely. This rearrangement joins TRBV9 to TRBJ1-1; D not certain. CDR3 size: 12 residues. The germline V gene has CDR1 SGDLS and CDR2 YYNGEE. Trimming shortened V by 7 bases and J by 1 base, and 8 bases separated the two germline ends. The CDR3 reads CASQGPNTEAFL. Written as DNA, the CDR3 is TGTGCCAGCCAAGGACCGAACACTGAAGCTTTCCTT.

This clonotype has only a few counts. The rearrangement links TRBV29-1 to TRBJ1-1; tentatively, D is TRBD1 (5 bases). This CDR3 region has 14 residues. Germline-derived CDR1 and CDR2 are SQVTM and ANQGSEA. Trimming pared 6 bases from V and 2 bases from J, leaving 16 bases between. The CDR3: CSVRWGDFNTEAFF. In DNA form, the CDR3 reads TGCAGCGTGCGTTGGGGGGACTTCAACACTGAAGCTTTCTTT.

This clonotype appeared many times. The chain joins TRBV6-1 to TRBJ2-7; 9 nucleotides align to TRBD1. The germline V gene has CDR1 MNHNS and CDR2 SASEGT. The trim removed 6 bases at V and 1 base at J, leaving 10 bases unmatched. CDR3 length equals 16 residues. CDR3 region: CASRLHSGTGSYEQYF. The CDR3 nucleotides are TGTGCCAGCAGATTACATTCCGGGACAGGGTCCTACGAGCAGTACTTC.

This clonotype was recorded a few times. At one end, the junction sequence differs from germline, possibly due to a read error. J is TRBJ2-4 and V is TRBV20-1, with TRBD2 as a possible D gene (5 bases). Per the germline V gene, CDR1 is DFQATT and CDR2 is SNEGSKA (reference sequence). This CDR3 comprises 11 residues. This CDR3 reads CSAQDGVSLFF. CDR3 DNA: TGCAGTGCTCAGGACGGGGTGAGCCTTTTTTTC.

This clonotype has ten or more counts. The chain joins TRBV7-9 to TRBJ1-1; D ambiguous. The V gene lost 0 bases and the J gene lost 0 bases, with 5 bases spanning the gap. The CDR3 spans 14 residues. Looked up from germline, CDR1 is SEHNR and CDR2 is FQNEAQ (reference sequence). The CDR3 DNA reads as TGTGCCAGCAGCTTAGCGTCTCTGAACACTGAAGCTTTCTTT. This encodes CASSLASLNTEAFF.

In this sample, this clonotype turned up once. The chain joins TRBV11-2 to TRBJ2-2; TRBD1 matches at 9 bases. From germline, CDR1 is SGHAT and CDR2 FQNNGV. The CDR3 sequence is 19 residues long. The V and J ends lost 5 bases and 3 bases, in that order; junction bases with no gene match: 16. CDR3 nucleotides: TGTGCCAGCAGCCCTACCGGGACAGGGAGGGTGGATCACACCGGGGAGCTGTTTTTT. It is translated as CASSPTGTGRVDHTGELFF.

The J gene is TRBJ2-2, the V gene TRBV10-3, with TRBD1 matching 7 bases. Germline V CDR1 and CDR2: ENHRY, SYGVKD. V shed 10 bases and J 1 base; nucleotides not matched to a gene: 3. CDR3 length equals 13 residues. CDR3 region: CATRTGNTGELFF. In nucleotides, the CDR3 is TGTGCCACCAGGACAGGGAACACCGGGGAGCTGTTTTTT.

This sequence joins TRBV7-6 and TRBJ2-1; either TRBD1 or TRBD2 may fit D (6 bases each). V was cut by 5 bases and J by 6 bases, with 20 bases left in between. The germline V gene has CDR1 SGHVS and CDR2 FNYEAQ. CDR3 length: 16 residues. For the CDR3, the DNA is TGTGCCAGCAGCCCGGGGGCGGTTCGGGGGATCAATGAGCAGTTCTTC. Its protein product is CASSPGAVRGINEQFF.

At least ten counts were recorded for this clonotype. This rearrangement joins TRBV7-6 to TRBJ1-1; maybe TRBD1 (6 bases). V lost 5 bases to trimming and J lost 5 bases, with 15 bases between them. There are 14 residues in the CDR3. Germline V CDR1 and CDR2: SGHVS, FNYEAQ. The CDR3 DNA reads as TGTGCCAGCAGCCCCGAAGGGGGTAGGACTGAAGCTTTCTTT. Translated: CASSPEGGRTEAFF. The complete variable domain, with remaining parts taken from reference TRBV7-6 and TRBJ1-1, reads GAGVSQSPRYKVTKRGQDVALRCDPISGHVSLYWYRQALGQGPEFLTYFNYEAQQDKSGLPNDRFSAERPEGSISTLTIQRTEQRDSAMYRCASSPEGGRTEAFFGQGTRLTVV.

The chain joins TRBV16 to TRBJ1-1; D possibly corresponds to TRBD1 (5 bases). V dropped 1 base and J dropped 1 base, with 7 bases sitting between them. CDR1 KGHSY and CDR2 FQNENV come from the germline V gene. The CDR3 sequence is 14 residues long. The CDR3 region is CASSQLQGNTEAFF. CDR3 nucleotide sequence: TGTGCCAGCAGCCAATTGCAGGGGAACACTGAAGCTTTCTTT.

This clonotype appeared a few times. This chain joins TRBV6-4 and TRBJ2-1; perhaps TRBD2 as D (5 bases). Germline lookup yields CDR1 MRHNA and CDR2 SNTAGT. The ends were cut back, 4 bases at V and 6 bases at J, with 10 bases in the middle. The CDR3 length is 13 residues. CDR3 sequence: CASSAEGGNEQFF. The CDR3 nucleotides are TGTGCCAGCAGTGCAGAGGGTGGCAATGAGCAGTTCTTC.